Below are 11 T cell receptor beta chains sequenced from a single sample in a study of graft-versus-host responses after intestinal transplantation. These receptors are not linked to any known antigen. Using immunoSEQ multiplex PCR, the repertoire was profiled, and TCRdb retains in-frame clones only, with some absent. The repertoire has 85,000 to 95,000 clones, about 93% of them found once; the top ten carry approximately 2%. The material sequenced was unstimulated CD8+ T cells sorted from spleen or lymph node cells, taken before intestinal transplant. Source of these receptors: a human donor who received an intestinal transplant.

The genes are TRBV27 and TRBJ2-7; the match to TRBD1 covers 7 bases. Unmatched junction bases numbered 10, after V lost 6 bases and J lost 2 bases. This CDR3 has 15 residues. From germline, CDR1 is MNHEY and CDR2 SMNVEV (reference sequence). The CDR3 spells CASSVNRGQAYEQYF. In nucleotides, the CDR3 is TGTGCCAGCAGCGTGAACAGGGGACAAGCCTACGAGCAGTACTTC.

J is TRBJ2-3 and V is TRBV7-2, with 14 positions matching TRBD2. This CDR3 spans 16 amino acids. Trimming removed 5 bases from V and 0 bases from J; junction bases left unmatched: 1. Germline CDR1 SGHTA, CDR2 FQGNSA. This chain's CDR3 is CASSRLAGGSTDTQYF. CDR3 nucleotide sequence: TGTGCCAGCAGCCGACTAGCGGGGGGGAGCACAGATACGCAGTATTTT.

The rearrangement uses TRBV5-4 and TRBJ1-1; no reliable D call. There are 14 residues in the CDR3. V lost 3 bases and J 5 bases, leaving 14 bases between the germline ends. CDR1 is SGHNT, CDR2 YYREEE, per germline (reference sequence). The CDR3 coding sequence is TGTGCCAGCAGCTCCGGGGTAGTTTCGACTGAAGCTTTCTTT. Translation gives CASSSGVVSTEAFF.

This chain links TRBV19 with TRBJ1-3; no definite D call. The J call may be wrong; the DNA end is better matched by TRBJ2-2. CDR1 is LNHDA, CDR2 SQIVND, per germline (reference sequence). The CDR3 runs 13 residues. The CDR3 sequence: CASSVPGSGELFF. The CDR3 DNA reads as TGTGCCAGTAGCGTTCCGGGCTCCGGGGAGCTGTTTTTT.

The rearrangement links TRBV7-8 to TRBJ2-7; 8 bases agree with TRBD1. The CDR3 covers 18 residues. J lost 1 base, V lost 5 bases, and 16 bases had no gene match. CDR1 SGHVS and CDR2 FQNEAQ come from the germline V gene. The CDR3 DNA follows: TGTGCCAGCAGCCACGACAGGGGTGGACCCACGGGATCCTACGAGCAGTACTTC. Translating it yields CASSHDRGGPTGSYEQYF. Together with reference TRBV7-8 and TRBJ2-7, the CDR3 gives the full variable domain: GAGVSQSPRYKVAKRGQDVALRCDPISGHVSLFWYQQALGQGPEFLTYFQNEAQLDKSGLPSDRFFAERPEGSVSTLKIQRTQQEDSAVYLCASSHDRGGPTGSYEQYFGPGTRLTVT.

The chain employs TRBV27 and TRBJ2-7, with 8 bases matching TRBD2. Germline CDR1 MNHEY, CDR2 SMNVEV (reference sequence). The CDR3 is 15 residues long. Trimming took 2 bases from V and 3 from J; bases not matched to a gene: 6. CDR3 protein: CASSLEAGGNYEQYF. CDR3 bases: TGTGCCAGCAGTTTAGAGGCGGGGGGAAACTACGAGCAGTACTTC.

This chain uses TRBV21-1 with TRBJ2-3; TRBD2 is the table's D call, not checked against the DNA. TRBV21-1 is noted as a pseudogene. This CDR3 contains 16 residues. CDR3 amino acids: CASSGGASGLADTQYF. CDR3 nucleotide sequence: TGTGCCAGCAGTGGGGGGGCTAGCGGGCTTGCAGATACGCAGTATTTT.

V usage is TRBV7-9 and J usage is TRBJ2-2; D is undetermined. V was cut by 5 bases and J by 5 bases, with 15 bases left in between. The CDR3 runs to 15 residues. CDR1 is SEHNR, CDR2 FQNEAQ, per germline (reference sequence). The CDR3 DNA is TGTGCCAGCAGCGGAGACTTAAAGGCTACCGGGGAGCTGTTTTTT. Translation: CASSGDLKATGELFF.

The rearrangement joins TRBV11-3 to TRBJ2-3; 16 nucleotides match TRBD2. This CDR3 region has 18 residues. CDR1 is SGHNT, CDR2 YENEEA, per germline. V shed 4 bases and J 2 bases; nucleotides not matched to a gene: 6. CDR3 sequence (DNA): TGTGCCAGCAGCTCTAGGGGGACTAGCGGGGGGGACACAGATACGCAGTATTTT. It codes for CASSSRGTSGGDTDTQYF.

This clone was seen just once. This chain connects TRBV27 to TRBJ2-7; tentative D call: TRBD2 (7 bases). In germline, CDR1 is MNHEY, CDR2 SMNVEV (reference sequence). The CDR3 has 13 residues. Deletions cut 6 bases from V and 7 bases from J, with 16 bases between. The CDR3 nucleotides read TGTGCCAGCAGATCAGGGGCCGGGGGGGAGCAGTACTTC. Translating gives CASRSGAGGEQYF.

The chain employs TRBV18 and TRBJ1-2; 9 bases fit TRBD1. Trimming removed 3 bases from V and 7 bases from J; junction bases left unmatched: 15. Per the germline V gene, CDR1 is KGHSH and CDR2 is LQKENI. This CDR3 has 17 residues. The DNA of the CDR3 is TGTGCCAGCTCACCGGAGAACCCGGACAGGGGAAGGGTTGGCTACACCTTC. Translation: CASSPENPDRGRVGYTF. Full variable domain (outside the CDR3, taken from reference TRBV18 and TRBJ1-2): NAGVMQNPRHLVRRRGQEARLRCSPMKGHSHVYWYRQLPEEGLKFMVYLQKENIIDESGMPKERFSAEFPKEGPSILRIQQVVRGDSAAYFCASSPENPDRGRVGYTFGSGTRLTVV.